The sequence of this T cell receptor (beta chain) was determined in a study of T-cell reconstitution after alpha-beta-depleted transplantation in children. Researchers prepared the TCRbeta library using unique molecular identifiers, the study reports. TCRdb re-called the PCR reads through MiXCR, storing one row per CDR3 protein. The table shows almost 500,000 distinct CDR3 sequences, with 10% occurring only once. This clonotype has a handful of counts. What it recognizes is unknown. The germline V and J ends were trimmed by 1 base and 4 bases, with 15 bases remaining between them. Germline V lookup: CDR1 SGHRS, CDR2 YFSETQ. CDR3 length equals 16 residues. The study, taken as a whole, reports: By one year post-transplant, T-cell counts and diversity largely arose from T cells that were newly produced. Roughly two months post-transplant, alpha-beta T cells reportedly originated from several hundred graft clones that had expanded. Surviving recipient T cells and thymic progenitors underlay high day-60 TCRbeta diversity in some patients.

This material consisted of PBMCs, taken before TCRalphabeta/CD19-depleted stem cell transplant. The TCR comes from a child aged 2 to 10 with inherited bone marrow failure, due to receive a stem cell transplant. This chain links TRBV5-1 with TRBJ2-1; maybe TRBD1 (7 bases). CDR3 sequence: CASSLSQGGAYNEQFF. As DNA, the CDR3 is TGCGCCAGCAGCTTGTCCCAGGGGGGAGCTTACAATGAGCAGTTCTTC. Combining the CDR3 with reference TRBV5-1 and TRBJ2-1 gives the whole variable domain KAGVTQTPRYLIKTRGQQVTLSCSPISGHRSVSWYQQTPGQGLQFLFEYFSETQRNKGNFPGRFSGRQFSNSRSEMNVSTLELGDSALYLCASSLSQGGAYNEQFFGPGTRLTVL.